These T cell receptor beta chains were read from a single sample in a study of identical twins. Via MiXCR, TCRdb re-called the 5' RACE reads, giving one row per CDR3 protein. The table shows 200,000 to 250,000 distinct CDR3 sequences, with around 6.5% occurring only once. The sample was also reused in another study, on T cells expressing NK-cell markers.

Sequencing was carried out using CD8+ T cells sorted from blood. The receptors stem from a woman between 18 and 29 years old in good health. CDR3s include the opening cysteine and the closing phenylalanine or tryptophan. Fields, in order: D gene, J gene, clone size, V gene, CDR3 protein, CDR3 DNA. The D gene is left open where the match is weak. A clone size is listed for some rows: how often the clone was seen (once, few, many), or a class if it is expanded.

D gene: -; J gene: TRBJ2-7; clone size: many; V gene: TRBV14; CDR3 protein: CASSPVATYEQYF; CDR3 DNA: TGTGCCAGCAGCCCGGTAGCTACCTACGAGCAGTACTTC
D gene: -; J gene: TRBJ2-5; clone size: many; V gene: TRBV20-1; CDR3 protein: CSARDSKEETQYF; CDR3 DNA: TGCAGTGCTAGAGATAGTAAGGAAGAGACCCAGTACTTC
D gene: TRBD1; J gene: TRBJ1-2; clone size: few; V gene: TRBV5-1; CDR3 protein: CASSLQGTAYGYTF; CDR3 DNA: TGCGCCAGCAGCTTGCAAGGGACAGCCTATGGCTACACCTTC
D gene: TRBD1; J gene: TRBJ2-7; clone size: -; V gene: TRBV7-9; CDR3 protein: CASSPRDRLYEQYF; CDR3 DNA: TGTGCCAGCAGCCCCCGGGACAGACTCTACGAGCAGTACTTC
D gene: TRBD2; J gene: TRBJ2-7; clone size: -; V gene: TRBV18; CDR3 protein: CASSPLIAGDYEQYF; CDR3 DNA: TGTGCCAGCTCACCATTGATAGCGGGAGATTACGAGCAGTACTTC
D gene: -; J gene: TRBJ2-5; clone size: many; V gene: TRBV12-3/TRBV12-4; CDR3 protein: CASSFGGRETQYF; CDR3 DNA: TGTGCCAGCAGTTTTGGGGGCCGCGAGACCCAGTACTTC
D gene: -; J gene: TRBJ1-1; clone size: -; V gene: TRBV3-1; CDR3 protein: CASSQDWKGVNTEAFF; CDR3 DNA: TGTGCCAGCAGCCAAGATTGGAAAGGGGTGAACACTGAAGCTTTCTTT
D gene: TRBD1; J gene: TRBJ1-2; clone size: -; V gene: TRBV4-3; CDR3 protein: CASPNDRALNYGYTF; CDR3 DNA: TGCGCCAGTCCCAACGACAGGGCGCTTAACTATGGCTACACCTTC
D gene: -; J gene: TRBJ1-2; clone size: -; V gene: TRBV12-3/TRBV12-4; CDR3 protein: CASSSEGNYGYTF; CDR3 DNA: TGTGCCAGCAGTTCGGAGGGGAACTATGGCTACACCTTC
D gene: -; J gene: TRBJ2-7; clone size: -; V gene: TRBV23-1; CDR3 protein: CANPIGRVGEQYF; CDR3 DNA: TGCGCCAACCCAATAGGGCGGGTAGGAGAGCAGTACTTC
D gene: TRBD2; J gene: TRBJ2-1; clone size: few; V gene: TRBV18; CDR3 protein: CASSPWEGSSYNEQFF; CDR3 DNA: TGTGCCAGCTCACCATGGGAGGGGAGCTCCTACAATGAGCAGTTCTTC
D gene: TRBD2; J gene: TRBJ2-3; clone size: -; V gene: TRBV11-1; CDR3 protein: CASSSLRGGTDTQYF; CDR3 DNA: TGTGCCAGCAGCTCCTTACGGGGGGGCACAGATACGCAGTATTTT
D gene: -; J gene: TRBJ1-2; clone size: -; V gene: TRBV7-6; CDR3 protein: CASSLGETLSYGYTF; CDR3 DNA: TGTGCCAGCAGCTTAGGAGAAACCCTCTCCTATGGCTACACCTTC
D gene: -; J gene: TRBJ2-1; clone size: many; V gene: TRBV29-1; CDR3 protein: CSVGPGVYNEQFF; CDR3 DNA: TGCAGCGTTGGTCCGGGAGTTTACAATGAGCAGTTCTTC
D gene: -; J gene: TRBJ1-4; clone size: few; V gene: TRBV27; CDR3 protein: CASSTLGKLFF; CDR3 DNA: TGTGCCAGCAGCACCTTAGGAAAACTGTTTTTT
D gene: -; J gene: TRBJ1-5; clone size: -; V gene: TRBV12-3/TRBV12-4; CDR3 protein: CASSLTAGQNQPQHF; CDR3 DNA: TGTGCCAGCAGTTTAACGGCAGGACAGAATCAGCCCCAGCATTTT
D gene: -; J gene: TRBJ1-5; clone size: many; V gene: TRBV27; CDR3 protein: CASSLGRSHQPQHF; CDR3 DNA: TGTGCCAGCAGTTTAGGGCGGAGTCATCAGCCCCAGCATTTT
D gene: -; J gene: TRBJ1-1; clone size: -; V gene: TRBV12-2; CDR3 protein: CASRLLAIMNTEAFF; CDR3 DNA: TGTGCAAGTCGCCTTCTAGCTATTATGAACACTGAAGCTTTCTTT
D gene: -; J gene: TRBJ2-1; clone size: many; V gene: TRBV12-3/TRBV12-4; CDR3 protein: CASSSLAAAFDEQFF; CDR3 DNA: TGTGCCAGCAGTTCCCTGGCAGCGGCGTTCGATGAGCAGTTCTTC
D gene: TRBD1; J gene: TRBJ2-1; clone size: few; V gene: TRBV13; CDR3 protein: CASSFTGQGGPYNEQFF; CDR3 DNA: TGTGCCAGCAGCTTTACCGGACAGGGAGGACCCTACAATGAGCAGTTCTTC
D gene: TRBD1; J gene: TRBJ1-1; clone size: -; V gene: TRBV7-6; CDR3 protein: CASSFSQGANTEAFF; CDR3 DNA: TGTGCCAGCAGCTTTTCCCAGGGGGCGAACACTGAAGCTTTCTTT
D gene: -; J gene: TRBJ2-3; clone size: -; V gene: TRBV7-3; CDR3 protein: CASKDSFTDTQYF; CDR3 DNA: TGTGCCAGCAAGGACAGTTTTACAGATACGCAGTATTTT
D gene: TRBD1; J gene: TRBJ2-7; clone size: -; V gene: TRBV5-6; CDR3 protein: CASSTSARTGWYEQYF; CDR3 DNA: TGTGCCAGCAGCACCTCGGCCAGGACAGGGTGGTACGAGCAGTACTTC
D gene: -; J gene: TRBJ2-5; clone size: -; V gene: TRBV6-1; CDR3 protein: CASSEEDLQETQYF; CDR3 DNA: TGTGCCAGCAGTGAGGAGGACTTACAAGAGACCCAGTACTTC
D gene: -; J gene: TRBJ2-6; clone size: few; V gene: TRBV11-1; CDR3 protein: CASPRAGALSSGANVLTF; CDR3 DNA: TGTGCCAGCCCCAGGGCCGGAGCTTTGAGCTCTGGGGCCAACGTCCTGACTTTC
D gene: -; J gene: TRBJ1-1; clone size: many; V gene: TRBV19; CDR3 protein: CASSILNTEAFF; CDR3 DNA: TGTGCCAGTAGTATTCTGAACACTGAAGCTTTCTTT
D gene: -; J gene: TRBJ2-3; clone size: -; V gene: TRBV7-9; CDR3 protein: CASSLGNSDTQYF; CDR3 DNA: TGTGCCAGCAGCCTGGGGAATTCAGATACGCAGTATTTT
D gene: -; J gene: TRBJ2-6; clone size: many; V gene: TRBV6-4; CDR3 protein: CASSEGQSSGANVLTF; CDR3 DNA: TGTGCCAGCAGTGAGGGGCAGAGCTCTGGGGCCAACGTCCTGACTTTC
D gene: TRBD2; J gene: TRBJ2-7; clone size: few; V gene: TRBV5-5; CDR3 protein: CASSLARAGAIYEQYF; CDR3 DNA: TGTGCCAGCAGCTTGGCCCGGGCGGGAGCGATCTACGAGCAGTACTTC
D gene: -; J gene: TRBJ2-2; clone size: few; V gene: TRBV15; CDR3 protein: CATSSPRTTNTGELFF; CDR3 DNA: TGTGCCACCAGCTCCCCGAGAACTACCAACACCGGGGAGCTGTTTTTT
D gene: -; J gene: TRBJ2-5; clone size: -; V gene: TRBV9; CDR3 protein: CASSVNGGTQYF; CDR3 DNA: TGTGCCAGCAGCGTAAACGGCGGGACCCAGTACTTC
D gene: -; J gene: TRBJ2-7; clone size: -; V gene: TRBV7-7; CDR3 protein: CASSLGGPESSYEQYF; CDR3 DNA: TGTGCCAGCAGCTTAGGGGGGCCCGAGAGCTCCTACGAGCAGTACTTC
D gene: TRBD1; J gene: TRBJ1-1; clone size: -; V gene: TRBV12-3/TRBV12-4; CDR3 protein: CASKQGLSTEAFF; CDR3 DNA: TGTGCCAGCAAACAGGGGTTATCCACTGAAGCTTTCTTT
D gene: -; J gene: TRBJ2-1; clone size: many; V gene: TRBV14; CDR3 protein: CASSQLIGPHDEQFF; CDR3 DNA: TGTGCCAGCAGCCAACTTATTGGACCTCATGATGAGCAGTTCTTC
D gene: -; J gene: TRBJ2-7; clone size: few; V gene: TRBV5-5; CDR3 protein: CASSFGVLNEQYF; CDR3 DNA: TGTGCCAGCAGCTTCGGTGTGCTGAACGAGCAGTACTTC
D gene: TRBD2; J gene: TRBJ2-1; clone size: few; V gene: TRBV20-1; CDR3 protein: CSARRTSSYNEQFF; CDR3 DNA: TGCAGTGCTAGACGGACTAGCTCCTACAATGAGCAGTTCTTC
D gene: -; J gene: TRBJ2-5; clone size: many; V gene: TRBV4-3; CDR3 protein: CASSQDRSSQETQYF; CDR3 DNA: TGCGCCAGCAGCCAAGATCGGAGTAGCCAAGAGACCCAGTACTTC
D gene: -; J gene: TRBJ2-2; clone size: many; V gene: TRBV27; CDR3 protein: CASGPDPNGELFF; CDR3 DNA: TGTGCCAGCGGGCCAGATCCCAACGGGGAGCTGTTTTTT
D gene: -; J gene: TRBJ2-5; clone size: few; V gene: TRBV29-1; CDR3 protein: CSVEAPQGETQYF; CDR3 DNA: TGCAGCGTTGAAGCCCCCCAGGGAGAGACCCAGTACTTC
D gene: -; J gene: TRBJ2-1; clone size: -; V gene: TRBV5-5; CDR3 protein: CASSWAFSYNEQFF; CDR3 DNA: TGTGCCAGCAGCTGGGCATTCTCCTACAATGAGCAGTTCTTC